This T cell receptor beta chain was sequenced in a study of neurological immune-mediated disorders. Regarding the study as a whole: Neither clinical nor MRI features were associated with the multiple sclerosis repertoire cluster.

Trimming took 1 base from V and 1 from J, leaving 4 bases between them. This CDR3 comprises 14 residues. The germline CDR1 and CDR2 sequences are SGHVS and FNYEAQ. Time point denoted: longitudinal time-point 3. The unsorted libraries originated from 2 million PBMCs kept at -80 C. From 15-18 subjects, every sequencing run obtained over 180 million TCR-beta sequences. MiXCR, run by TCRdb on the 5' RACE reads, gives a single entry per CDR3 protein. This sample carries some 89,000 distinct CDR3 sequences, around 4.5% of them seen once, and the ten largest clones take approximately 5.4%. This clonotype occurred many times. What it recognizes is unknown.

The chain links TRBV7-6 to TRBJ2-2, with unresolved D. This TCR was sampled from a woman aged 55-75 years with multiple sclerosis. The sample was PBMCs. CDR3 loop: CASSLVQNTGELFF. As DNA, the CDR3 is TGTGCCAGCAGCTTAGTCCAGAACACCGGGGAGCTGTTTTTT. Variable domain in full (rest from reference TRBV7-6 and TRBJ2-2): GAGVSQSPRYKVTKRGQDVALRCDPISGHVSLYWYRQALGQGPEFLTYFNYEAQQDKSGLPNDRFSAERPEGSISTLTIQRTEQRDSAMYRCASSLVQNTGELFFGEGSRLTVL.